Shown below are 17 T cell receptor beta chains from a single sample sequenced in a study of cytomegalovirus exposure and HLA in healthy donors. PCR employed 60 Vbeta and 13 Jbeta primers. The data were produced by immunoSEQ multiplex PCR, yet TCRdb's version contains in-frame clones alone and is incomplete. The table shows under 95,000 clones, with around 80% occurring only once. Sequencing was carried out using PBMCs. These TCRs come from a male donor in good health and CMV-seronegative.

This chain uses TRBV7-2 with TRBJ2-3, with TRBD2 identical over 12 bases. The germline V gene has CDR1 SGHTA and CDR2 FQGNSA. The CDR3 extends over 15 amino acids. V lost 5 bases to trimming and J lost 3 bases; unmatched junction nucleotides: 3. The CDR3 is CASSKTSGGTDTQYF. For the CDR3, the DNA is TGTGCCAGCAGCAAGACTAGCGGGGGTACAGATACGCAGTATTTT.

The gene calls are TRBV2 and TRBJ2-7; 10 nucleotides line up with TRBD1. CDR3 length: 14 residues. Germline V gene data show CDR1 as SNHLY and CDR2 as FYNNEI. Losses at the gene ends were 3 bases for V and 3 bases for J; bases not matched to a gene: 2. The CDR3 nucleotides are TGTGCCAGCAGTGAGGGGACAGGGGACTACGAGCAGTACTTC. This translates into CASSEGTGDYEQYF.

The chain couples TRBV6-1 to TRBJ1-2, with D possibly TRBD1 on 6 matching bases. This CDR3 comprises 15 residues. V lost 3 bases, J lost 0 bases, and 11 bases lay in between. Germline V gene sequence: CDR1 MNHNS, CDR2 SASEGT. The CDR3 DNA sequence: TGTGCCAGCAGTGACCCGACAGGCCCTAACTATGGCTACACCTTC. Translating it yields CASSDPTGPNYGYTF.

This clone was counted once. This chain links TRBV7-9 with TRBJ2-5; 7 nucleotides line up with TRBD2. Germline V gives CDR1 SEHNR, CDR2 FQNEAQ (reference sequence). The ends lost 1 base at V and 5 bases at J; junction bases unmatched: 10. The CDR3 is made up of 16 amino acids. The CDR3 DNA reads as TGTGCCAGCAGCTTAGACGGCGCGGGAGTCTACGAGACCCAGTACTTC. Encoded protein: CASSLDGAGVYETQYF.

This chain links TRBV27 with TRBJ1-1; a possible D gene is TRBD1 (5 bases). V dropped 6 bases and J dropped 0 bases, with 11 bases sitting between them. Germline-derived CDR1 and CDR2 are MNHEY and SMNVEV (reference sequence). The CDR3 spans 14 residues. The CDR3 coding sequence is TGTGCCAGCAGCCTCAGGGTGATGAACACTGAAGCTTTCTTT. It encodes CASSLRVMNTEAFF.

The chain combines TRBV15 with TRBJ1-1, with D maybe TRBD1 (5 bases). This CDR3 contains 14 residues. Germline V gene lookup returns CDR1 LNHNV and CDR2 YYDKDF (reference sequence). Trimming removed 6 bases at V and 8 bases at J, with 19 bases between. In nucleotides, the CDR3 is TGTGCCACCAGAACCGACAGTCCACCTCTAGAAGCTTTCTTT. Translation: CATRTDSPPLEAFF.

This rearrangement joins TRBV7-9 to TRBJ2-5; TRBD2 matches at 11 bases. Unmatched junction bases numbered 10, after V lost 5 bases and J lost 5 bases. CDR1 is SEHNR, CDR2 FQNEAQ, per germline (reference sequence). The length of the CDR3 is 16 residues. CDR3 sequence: CASSPIAGGPRETQYF. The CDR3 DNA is TGTGCCAGCAGCCCGATAGCGGGGGGGCCTCGGGAGACCCAGTACTTC.

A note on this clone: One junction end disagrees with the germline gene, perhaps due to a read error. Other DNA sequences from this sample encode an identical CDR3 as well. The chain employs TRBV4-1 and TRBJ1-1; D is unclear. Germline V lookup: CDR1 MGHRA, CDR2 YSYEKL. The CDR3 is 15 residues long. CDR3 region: CASSQAQRGIDEAFF. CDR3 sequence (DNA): TGCGCCAGCAGCCAAGCCCAGAGAGGGATCGATGAAGCCTTCTTT.

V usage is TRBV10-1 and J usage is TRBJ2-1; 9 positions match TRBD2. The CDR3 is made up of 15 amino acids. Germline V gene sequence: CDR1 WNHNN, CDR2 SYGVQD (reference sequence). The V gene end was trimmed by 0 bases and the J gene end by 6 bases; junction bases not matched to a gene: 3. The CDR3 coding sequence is TGCGCCAGCAGTGAGTCGCGGGGGGGTCGCAATGAGCAGTTCTTC. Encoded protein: CASSESRGGRNEQFF.

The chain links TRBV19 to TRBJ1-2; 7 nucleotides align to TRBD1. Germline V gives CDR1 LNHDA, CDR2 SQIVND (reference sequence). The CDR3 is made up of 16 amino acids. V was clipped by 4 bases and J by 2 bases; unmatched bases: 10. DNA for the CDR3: TGTGCCAGTAGTACATGGGACAGCCAGGCCAACTATGGCTACACCTTC. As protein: CASSTWDSQANYGYTF. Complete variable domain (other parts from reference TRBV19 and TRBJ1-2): DGGITQSPKYLFRKEGQNVTLSCEQNLNHDAMYWYRQDPGQGLRLIYYSQIVNDFQKGDIAEGYSVSREKKESFPLTVTSAQKNPTAFYLCASSTWDSQANYGYTFGSGTRLTVV.

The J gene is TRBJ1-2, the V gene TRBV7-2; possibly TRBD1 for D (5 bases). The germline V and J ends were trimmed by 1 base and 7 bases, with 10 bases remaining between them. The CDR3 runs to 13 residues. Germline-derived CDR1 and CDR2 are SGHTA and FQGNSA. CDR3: CASSLGRGGGYTF. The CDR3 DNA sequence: TGTGCCAGCAGCTTAGGTCGGGGGGGTGGCTACACCTTC.

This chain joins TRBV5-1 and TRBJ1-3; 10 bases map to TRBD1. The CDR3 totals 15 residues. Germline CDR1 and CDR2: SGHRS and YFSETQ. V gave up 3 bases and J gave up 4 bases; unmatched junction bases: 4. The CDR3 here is CASSSTGGAGNTIYF. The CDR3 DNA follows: TGCGCCAGCAGCTCGACAGGGGGCGCGGGAAACACCATATATTTT.

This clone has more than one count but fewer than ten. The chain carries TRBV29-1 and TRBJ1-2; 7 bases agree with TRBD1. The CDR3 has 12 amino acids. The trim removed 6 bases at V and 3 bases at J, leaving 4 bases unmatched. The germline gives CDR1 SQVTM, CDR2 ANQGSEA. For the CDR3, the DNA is TGCAGCGTCTCCGGGACAGACTATGGCTACACCTTC. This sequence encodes CSVSGTDYGYTF.

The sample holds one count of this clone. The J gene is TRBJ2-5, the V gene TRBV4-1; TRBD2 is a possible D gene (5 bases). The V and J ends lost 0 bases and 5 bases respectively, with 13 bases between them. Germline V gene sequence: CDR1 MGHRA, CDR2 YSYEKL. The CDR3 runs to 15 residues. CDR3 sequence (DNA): TGCGCCAGCAGCCAAGATCGTCTGCGGGCGGAGACCCAGTACTTC. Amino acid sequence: CASSQDRLRAETQYF.

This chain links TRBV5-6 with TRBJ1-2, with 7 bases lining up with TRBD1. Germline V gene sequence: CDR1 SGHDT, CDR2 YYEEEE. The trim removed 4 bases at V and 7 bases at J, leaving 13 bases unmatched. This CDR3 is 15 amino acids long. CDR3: CASSADRAGFGGYTF. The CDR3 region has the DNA TGTGCCAGCAGCGCTGACAGGGCTGGATTTGGTGGCTACACCTTC.

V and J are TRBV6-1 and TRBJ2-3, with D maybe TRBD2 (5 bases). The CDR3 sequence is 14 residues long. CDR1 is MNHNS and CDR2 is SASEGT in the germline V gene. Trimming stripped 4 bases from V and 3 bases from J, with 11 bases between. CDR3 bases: TGTGCCAGCAGTGTTGAGGGTCAGACAGATACGCAGTATTTT. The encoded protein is CASSVEGQTDTQYF.

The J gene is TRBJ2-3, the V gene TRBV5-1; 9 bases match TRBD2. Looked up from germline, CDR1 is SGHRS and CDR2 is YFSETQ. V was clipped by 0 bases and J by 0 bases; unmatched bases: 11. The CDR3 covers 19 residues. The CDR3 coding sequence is TGCGCCAGCAGCTTGGTGCGGGGGGGCGGGCTCTTTAGCACAGATACGCAGTATTTT. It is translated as CASSLVRGGGLFSTDTQYF.